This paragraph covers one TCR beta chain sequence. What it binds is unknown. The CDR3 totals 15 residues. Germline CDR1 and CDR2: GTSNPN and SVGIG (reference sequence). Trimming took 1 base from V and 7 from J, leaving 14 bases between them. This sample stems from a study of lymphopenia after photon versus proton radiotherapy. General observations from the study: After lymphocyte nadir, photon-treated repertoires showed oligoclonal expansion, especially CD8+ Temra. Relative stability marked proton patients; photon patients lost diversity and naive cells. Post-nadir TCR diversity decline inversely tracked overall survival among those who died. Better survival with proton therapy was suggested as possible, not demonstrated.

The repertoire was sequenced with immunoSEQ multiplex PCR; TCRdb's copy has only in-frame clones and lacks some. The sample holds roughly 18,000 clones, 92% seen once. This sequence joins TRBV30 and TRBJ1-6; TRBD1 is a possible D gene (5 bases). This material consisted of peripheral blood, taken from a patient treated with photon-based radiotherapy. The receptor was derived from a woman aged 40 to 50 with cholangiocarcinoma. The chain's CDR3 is CAWSGPAGKNSPLHF. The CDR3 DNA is TGTGCCTGGAGTGGACCCGCAGGGAAAAATTCACCCCTCCACTTT.